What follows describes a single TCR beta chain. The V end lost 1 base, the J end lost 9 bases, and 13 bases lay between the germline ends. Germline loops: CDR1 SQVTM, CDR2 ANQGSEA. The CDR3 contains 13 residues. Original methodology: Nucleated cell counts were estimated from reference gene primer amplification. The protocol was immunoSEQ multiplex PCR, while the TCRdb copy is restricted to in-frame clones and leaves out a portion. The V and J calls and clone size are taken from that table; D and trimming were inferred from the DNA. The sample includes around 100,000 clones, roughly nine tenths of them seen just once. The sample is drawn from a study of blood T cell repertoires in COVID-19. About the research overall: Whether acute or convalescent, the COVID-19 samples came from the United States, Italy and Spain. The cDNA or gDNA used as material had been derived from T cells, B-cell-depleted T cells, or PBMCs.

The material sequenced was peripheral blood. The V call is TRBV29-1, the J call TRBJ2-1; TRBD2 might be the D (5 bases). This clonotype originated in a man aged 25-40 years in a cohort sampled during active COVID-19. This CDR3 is CSVEGHEGGEQFF. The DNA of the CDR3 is TGCAGCGTTGAAGGCCACGAAGGAGGTGAGCAGTTCTTC.